Described below is a single T cell receptor beta chain sequence and its context. These data originate in a study of cytomegalovirus exposure and HLA in healthy donors. The PCR had 60 Vbeta and 13 Jbeta primers. Here immunoSEQ multiplex PCR was the method, and the copy in TCRdb shows in-frame clones only, minus some. The profile shows a few hundred thousand clones, about four fifths of them singletons. Healthy people donating bone marrow made up the donors. V trimming: 0 bases; J trimming: 2 bases; junction bases outside the gene matches: 7. Germline values: CDR1 SGHTS, CDR2 YDEGEE. This CDR3 has 16 residues.

This sequence was found in a woman between 40 and 50 years old in good health and CMV-seropositive. Input material: PBMCs. This chain joins TRBV5-8 and TRBJ2-7; 8 bases fit TRBD1. CDR3 DNA: TGTGCCAGCAGCTTGGACCACAGGGGGGCAACCTACGAGCAGTACTTC. Amino acid sequence: CASSLDHRGATYEQYF.